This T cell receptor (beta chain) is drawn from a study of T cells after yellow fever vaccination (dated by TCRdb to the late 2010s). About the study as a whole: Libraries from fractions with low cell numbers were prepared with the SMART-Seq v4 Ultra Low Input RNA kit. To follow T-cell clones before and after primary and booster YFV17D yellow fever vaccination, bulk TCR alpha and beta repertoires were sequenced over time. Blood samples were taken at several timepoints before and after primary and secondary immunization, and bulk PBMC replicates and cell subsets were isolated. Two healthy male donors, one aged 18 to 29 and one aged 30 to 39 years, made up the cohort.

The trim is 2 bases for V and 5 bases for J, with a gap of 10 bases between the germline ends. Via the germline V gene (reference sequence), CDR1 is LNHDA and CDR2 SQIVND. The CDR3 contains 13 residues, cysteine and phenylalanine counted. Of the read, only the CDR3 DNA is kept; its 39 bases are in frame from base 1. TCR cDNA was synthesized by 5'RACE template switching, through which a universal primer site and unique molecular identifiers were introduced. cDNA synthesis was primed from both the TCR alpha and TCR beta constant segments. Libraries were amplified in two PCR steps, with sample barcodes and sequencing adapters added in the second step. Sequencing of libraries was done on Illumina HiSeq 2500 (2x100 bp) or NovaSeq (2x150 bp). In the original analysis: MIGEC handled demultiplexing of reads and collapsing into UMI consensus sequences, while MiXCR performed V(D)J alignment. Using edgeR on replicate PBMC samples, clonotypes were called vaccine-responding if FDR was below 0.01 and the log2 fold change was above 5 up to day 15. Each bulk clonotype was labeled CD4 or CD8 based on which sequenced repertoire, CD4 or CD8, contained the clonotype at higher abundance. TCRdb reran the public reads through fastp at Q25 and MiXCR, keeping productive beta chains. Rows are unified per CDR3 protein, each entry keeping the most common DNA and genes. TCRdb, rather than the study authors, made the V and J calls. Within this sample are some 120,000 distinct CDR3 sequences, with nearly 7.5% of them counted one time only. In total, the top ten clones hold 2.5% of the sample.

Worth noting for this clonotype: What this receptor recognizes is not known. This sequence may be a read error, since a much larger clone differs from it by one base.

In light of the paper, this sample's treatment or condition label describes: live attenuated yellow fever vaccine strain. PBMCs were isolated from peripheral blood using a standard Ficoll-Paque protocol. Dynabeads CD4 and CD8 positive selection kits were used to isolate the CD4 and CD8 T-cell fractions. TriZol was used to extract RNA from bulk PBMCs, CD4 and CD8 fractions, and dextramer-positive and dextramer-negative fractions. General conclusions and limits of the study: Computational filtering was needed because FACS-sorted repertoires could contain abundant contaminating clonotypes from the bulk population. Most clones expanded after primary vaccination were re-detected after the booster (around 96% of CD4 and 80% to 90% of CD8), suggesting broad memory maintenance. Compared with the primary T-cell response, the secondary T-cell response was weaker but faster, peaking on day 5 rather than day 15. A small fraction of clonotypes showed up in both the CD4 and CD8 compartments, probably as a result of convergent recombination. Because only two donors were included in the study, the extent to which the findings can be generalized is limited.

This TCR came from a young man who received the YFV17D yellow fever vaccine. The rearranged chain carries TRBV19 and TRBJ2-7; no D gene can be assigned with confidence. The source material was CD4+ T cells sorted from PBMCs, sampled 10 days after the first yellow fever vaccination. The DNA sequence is TGTGCCAGTAGTATAAGGCTGTGGGACGAGCAGTACTTC. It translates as CASSIRLWDEQYF.